This T cell receptor (beta chain) stems from a study of blood T cells in healthy people across ages. Overall study results and limits: Not knowing donor CMV status may have confounded expanded clonotype changes. A greater number of naive CD4+ cells and higher diversity distinguished long-lived donors from aged donors.

A second 7 to 11 cycle PCR used barcoded and J-beta primers. TCRdb passed the 5' RACE reads through MiXCR, listing each CDR3 protein once. The repertoire holds roughly 800,000 distinct CDR3 sequences, with around 36% as singletons. This clonotype occurred many times. What it recognizes is unknown. Unmatched junction bases numbered 3, after V lost 0 bases and J lost 2 bases. The CDR3 runs 16 residues. Germline V gene data show CDR1 as SGHRS and CDR2 as YFSETQ. The chain combines TRBV5-1 with TRBJ2-3; 10 bases agree with TRBD1. The clonotype comes from a man between 18 and 29 years old in good health. Sequencing input: blood. CDR3 protein: CASSLADRGNTDTQYF. In DNA form, the CDR3 reads TGCGCCAGCAGCTTGGCGGACAGGGGGAACACAGATACGCAGTATTTT. The entire variable domain, with the rest obtained from reference TRBV5-1 and TRBJ2-3, is as follows: KAGVTQTPRYLIKTRGQQVTLSCSPISGHRSVSWYQQTPGQGLQFLFEYFSETQRNKGNFPGRFSGRQFSNSRSEMNVSTLELGDSALYLCASSLADRGNTDTQYFGPGTRLTVL.